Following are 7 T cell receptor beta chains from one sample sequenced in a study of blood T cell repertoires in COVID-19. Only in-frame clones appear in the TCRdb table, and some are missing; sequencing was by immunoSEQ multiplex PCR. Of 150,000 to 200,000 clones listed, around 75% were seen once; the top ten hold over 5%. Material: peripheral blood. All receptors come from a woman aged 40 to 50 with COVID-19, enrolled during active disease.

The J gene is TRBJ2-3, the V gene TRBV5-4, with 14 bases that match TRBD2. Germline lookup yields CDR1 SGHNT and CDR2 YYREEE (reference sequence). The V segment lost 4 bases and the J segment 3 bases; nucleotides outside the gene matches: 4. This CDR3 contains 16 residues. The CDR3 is CASSVTSGGATDTQYF. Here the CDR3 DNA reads TGTGCCAGCAGCGTGACTAGCGGGGGGGCGACAGATACGCAGTATTTT. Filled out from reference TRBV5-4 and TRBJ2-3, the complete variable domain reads ETGVTQSPTHLIKTRGQQVTLRCSSQSGHNTVSWYQQALGQGPQFIFQYYREEENGRGNFPPRFSGLQFPNYSSELNVNALELDDSALYLCASSVTSGGATDTQYFGPGTRLTVL.

DNA for the CDR3: TGTGCCAGCAGTAACCGGGACAGGGCGTCGGACTATGGCTACACCTTC. This gives the protein CASSNRDRASDYGYTF. The gene calls are TRBV6-2 or TRBV6-3 and TRBJ1-2; TRBD1 matches at 9 bases. V gave up 5 bases and J gave up 3 bases; unmatched junction bases: 10. In germline, CDR1 is MNHEY, CDR2 SVGEGT. There are 16 residues in the CDR3.

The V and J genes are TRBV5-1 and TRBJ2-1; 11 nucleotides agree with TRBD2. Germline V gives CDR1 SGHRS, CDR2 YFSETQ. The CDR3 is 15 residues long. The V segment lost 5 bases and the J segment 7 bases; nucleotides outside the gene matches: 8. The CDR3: CASRLLAGERNEQFF. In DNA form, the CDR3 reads TGCGCCAGCAGACTACTAGCGGGGGAAAGGAATGAGCAGTTCTTC.

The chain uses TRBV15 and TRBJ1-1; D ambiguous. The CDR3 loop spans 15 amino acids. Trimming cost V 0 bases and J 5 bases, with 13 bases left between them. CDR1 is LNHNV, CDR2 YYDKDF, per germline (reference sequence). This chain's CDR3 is CATSRDSTGGTEAFF. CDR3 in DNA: TGTGCCACCAGCAGAGATTCAACCGGAGGTACTGAAGCTTTCTTT.

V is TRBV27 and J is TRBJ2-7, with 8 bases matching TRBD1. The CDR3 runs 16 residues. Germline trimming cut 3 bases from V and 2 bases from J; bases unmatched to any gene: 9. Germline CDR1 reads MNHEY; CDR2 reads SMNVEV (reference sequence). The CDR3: CASSFRQGPYPYEQYF. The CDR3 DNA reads TGTGCCAGCAGTTTCCGACAGGGGCCCTATCCCTACGAGCAGTACTTC.

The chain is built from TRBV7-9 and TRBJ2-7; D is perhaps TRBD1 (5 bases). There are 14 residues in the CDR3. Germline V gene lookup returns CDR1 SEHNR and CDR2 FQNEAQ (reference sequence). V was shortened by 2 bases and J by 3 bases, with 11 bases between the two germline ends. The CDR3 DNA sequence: TGTGCCAGCAGCTTATTGGGCAGGGACTACGAGCAGTACTTC. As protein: CASSLLGRDYEQYF.

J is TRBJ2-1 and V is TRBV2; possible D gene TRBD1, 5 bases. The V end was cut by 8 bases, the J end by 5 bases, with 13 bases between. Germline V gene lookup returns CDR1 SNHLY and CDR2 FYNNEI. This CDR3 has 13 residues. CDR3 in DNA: TGTGCCAGCTACGGCCAGGGAAACAATGAGCAGTTCTTC. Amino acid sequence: CASYGQGNNEQFF.